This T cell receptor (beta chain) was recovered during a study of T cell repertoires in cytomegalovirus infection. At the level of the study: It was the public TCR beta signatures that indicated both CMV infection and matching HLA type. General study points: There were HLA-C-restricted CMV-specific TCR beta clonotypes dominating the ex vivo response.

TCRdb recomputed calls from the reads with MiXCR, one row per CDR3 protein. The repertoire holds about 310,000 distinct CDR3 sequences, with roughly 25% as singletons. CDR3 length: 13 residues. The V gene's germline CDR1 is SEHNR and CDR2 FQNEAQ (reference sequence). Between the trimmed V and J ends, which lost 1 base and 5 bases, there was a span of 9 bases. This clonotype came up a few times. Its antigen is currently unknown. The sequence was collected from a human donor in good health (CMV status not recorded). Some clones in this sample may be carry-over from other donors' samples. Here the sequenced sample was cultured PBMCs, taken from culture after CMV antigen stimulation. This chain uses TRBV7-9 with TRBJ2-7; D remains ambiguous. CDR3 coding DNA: TGTGCCAGCAGCTTAGGGGTCATGGACGAGCAGTACTTC. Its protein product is CASSLGVMDEQYF. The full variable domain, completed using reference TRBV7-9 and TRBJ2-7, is DTGVSQNPRHKITKRGQNVTFRCDPISEHNRLYWYRQTLGQGPEFLTYFQNEAQLEKSRLLSDRFSAERPKGSFSTLEIQRTEQGDSAMYLCASSLGVMDEQYFGPGTRLTVT.